The present T cell receptor beta chain was sequenced within a study of CD8 T cells in ankylosing spondylitis. Findings of the study overall: Disease-linked clones were found to be CD8+ and relatively rare in peripheral blood. A TCR beta motif of about eight highly homologous variants appeared characteristic of ankylosing spondylitis blood. Clones linked to disease were reported to show significant enrichment in matched ankylosing spondylitis synovial fluid.

This clonotype was observed at least ten times. Its target is not known. 5'-RACE, quantitative and with molecular barcodes, yielded the TCR beta libraries. Each CDR3 protein is one row after TCRdb ran MiXCR on the 5' RACE reads. Among around 160,000 distinct CDR3 sequences, 11% were seen once, and the ten largest hold 29%. Germline-derived CDR1 and CDR2 are MNHEY and SVGAGI. The V end lost 4 bases, the J end lost 0 bases, and 12 bases lay between the germline ends. The CDR3 loop spans 16 amino acids. This TCR was recovered from a male donor with ankylosing spondylitis or in good health (not recorded which). The chain links TRBV6-5 to TRBJ1-4; D remains unclear. The specimen sequenced was blood, either unsorted or a sorted T cell fraction (not recorded which). CDR3 sequence: CASSLDSVATNEKLFF. The CDR3 DNA reads as TGTGCCAGCAGTTTGGATTCCGTTGCAACTAATGAAAAACTGTTTTTT.